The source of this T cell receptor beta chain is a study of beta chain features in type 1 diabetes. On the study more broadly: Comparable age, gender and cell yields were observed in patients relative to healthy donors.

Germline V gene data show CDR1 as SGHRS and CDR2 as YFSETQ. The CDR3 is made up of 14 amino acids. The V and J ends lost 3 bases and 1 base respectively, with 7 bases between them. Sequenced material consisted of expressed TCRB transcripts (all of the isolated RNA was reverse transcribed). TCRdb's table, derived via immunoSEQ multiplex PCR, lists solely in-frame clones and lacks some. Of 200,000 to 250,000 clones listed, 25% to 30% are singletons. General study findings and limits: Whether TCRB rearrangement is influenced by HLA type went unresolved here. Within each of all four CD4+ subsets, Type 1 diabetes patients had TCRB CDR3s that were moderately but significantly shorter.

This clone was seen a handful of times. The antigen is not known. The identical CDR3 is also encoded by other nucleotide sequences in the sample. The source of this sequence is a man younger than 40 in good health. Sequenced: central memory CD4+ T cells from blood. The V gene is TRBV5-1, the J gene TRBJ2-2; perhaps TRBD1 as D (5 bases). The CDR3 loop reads CASSSQGNTGELFF. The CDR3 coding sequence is TGCGCCAGCAGCTCCCAGGGGAACACCGGGGAGCTGTTTTTT.